This TCR beta chain was observed in a study of identical twins. TCRdb reprocessed the 5' RACE reads with MiXCR, giving one entry per CDR3 protein. Among around 230,000 distinct CDR3 sequences listed, 6% to 7% were seen once. Germline CDR1 and CDR2: SEHNR and FQNEAQ (reference sequence). CDR3 length equals 16 residues. V was pared by 4 bases and J by 8 bases, with 20 bases between. No donor was unhealthy or non-Caucasian. These data also formed part of another study, on T cells expressing NK-cell markers.

This sequence originates from a woman under 30 in good health. The sample taken for sequencing was CD8+ T cells sorted from blood. The chain couples TRBV7-9 to TRBJ1-4; D is unclear. The CDR3 here is CASSSLDYSVLEKLFF. The CDR3 bases are TGTGCCAGCAGCTCCTTAGATTACAGCGTATTGGAAAAACTGTTTTTT.